This T cell receptor beta chain was captured in a study of blood T cells in healthy people across ages. The study, taken as a whole, reports: Naive CD4+ cells and diversity were both higher in long-lived donors than in aged donors. Percentage of naive T cells showed a strong correlation with TCR beta diversity.

Of note for this clonotype: Its antigen is as yet unknown.

The use of a sample-barcoded 5' primer and a J-beta primer mix characterized a second PCR of about 7 to 12 cycles. Each CDR3 protein gets one entry after TCRdb re-called the 5' RACE reads with MiXCR. The sample lists about 1,500,000 distinct CDR3 sequences; 28% were seen once. Looked up from germline, CDR1 is MGHDK and CDR2 is SYGVNS. V was cut by 5 bases and J by 7 bases, with 17 bases left in between. CDR3 length: 14 amino acids. The chain couples TRBV25-1 to TRBJ2-5; D is undetermined. The sample taken for sequencing was blood. This clonotype originated in a woman aged 30 to 39 in good health. CDR3 protein: CASSPSWERWTQYF. CDR3 DNA: TGTGCCAGCAGTCCAAGCTGGGAACGGTGGACCCAGTACTTC.